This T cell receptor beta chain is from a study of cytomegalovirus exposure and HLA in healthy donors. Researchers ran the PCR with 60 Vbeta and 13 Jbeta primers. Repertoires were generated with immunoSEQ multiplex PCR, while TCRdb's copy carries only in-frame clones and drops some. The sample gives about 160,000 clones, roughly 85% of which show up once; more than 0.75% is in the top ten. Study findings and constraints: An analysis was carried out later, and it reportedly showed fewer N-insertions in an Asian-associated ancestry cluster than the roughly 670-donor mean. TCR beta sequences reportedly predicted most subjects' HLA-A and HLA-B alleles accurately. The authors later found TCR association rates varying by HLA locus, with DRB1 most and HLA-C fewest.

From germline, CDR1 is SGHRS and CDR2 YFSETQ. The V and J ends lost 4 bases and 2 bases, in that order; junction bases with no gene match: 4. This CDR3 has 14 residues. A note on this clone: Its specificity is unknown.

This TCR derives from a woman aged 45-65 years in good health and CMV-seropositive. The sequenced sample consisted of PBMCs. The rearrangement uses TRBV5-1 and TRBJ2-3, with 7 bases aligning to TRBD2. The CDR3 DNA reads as TGCGCCAGCAGCCAACGGGACTACACAGATACGCAGTATTTT. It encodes CASSQRDYTDTQYF.